The 8 T cell receptor beta chains below all came from one sample that was sequenced in a study of blood T cell repertoires in COVID-19. This table comes from immunoSEQ multiplex PCR, and its TCRdb copy is limited to in-frame clones, with some not included. The sample records approximately 25,000 clones, around 89% being singletons. Source material: peripheral blood. All receptors derive from a woman aged 55-75 years with active COVID-19.

This chain links TRBV7-2 with TRBJ2-3, with 13 bases fitting TRBD2. The CDR3 covers 16 residues. Germline CDR1 SGHTA, CDR2 FQGNSA. The V and J ends lost 4 bases and 5 bases, in that order; junction bases with no gene match: 6. This CDR3 is CASSSGLAGPQDTQYF. For the CDR3, the DNA is TGTGCCAGCAGCTCGGGACTAGCGGGACCCCAAGATACGCAGTATTTT.

V usage is TRBV5-6 and J usage is TRBJ2-7, with D unclear. V lost 4 bases and J lost 0, with 11 bases in between. Germline V lookup: CDR1 SGHDT, CDR2 YYEEEE. The CDR3 sequence is 14 residues long. CDR3 bases: TGTGCCAGCAGCCCGTCGGTCGGCTCCTACGAGCAGTACTTC. It codes for CASSPSVGSYEQYF.

The CDR3 DNA sequence: TGTGCCAGCGCACAGGGGGTTAGGACCGGGGAGCTGTTTTTT. As protein: CASAQGVRTGELFF. This rearrangement joins TRBV2 to TRBJ2-2; 8 nucleotides align to TRBD1. Germline V gene sequence: CDR1 SNHLY, CDR2 FYNNEI. V was clipped by 8 bases and J by 5 bases; unmatched bases: 7. The CDR3 loop spans 14 amino acids.

The gene calls are TRBV10-3 and TRBJ2-3; possible D gene TRBD2, 5 bases. V was cut by 6 bases and J by 0 bases, with 10 bases left in between. The V gene's germline CDR1 is ENHRY and CDR2 SYGVKD. CDR3 length equals 14 residues. The CDR3 sequence is CAIRGSASTDTQYF. CDR3 sequence (DNA): TGTGCCATCAGGGGGAGCGCTAGCACAGATACGCAGTATTTT.

The rearrangement joins TRBV4-1 to TRBJ1-6, with 7 bases matching TRBD1. This CDR3 comprises 15 residues. Germline values: CDR1 MGHRA, CDR2 YSYEKL. V lost 2 bases and J lost 7; bases outside the gene matches: 5. Written as DNA, the CDR3 is TGCGCCAGCAGCCAACCAAACAGGGGCAATTCACCCCTCCACTTT. It is translated as CASSQPNRGNSPLHF.

V usage is TRBV19 and J usage is TRBJ1-5; possible D gene TRBD1, 5 bases. Germline loops: CDR1 LNHDA, CDR2 SQIVND (reference sequence). This CDR3 comprises 16 residues. V dropped 5 bases and J dropped 0 bases, with 14 bases sitting between them. CDR3 residues: CASSGRDSLSNQPQHF. CDR3 nucleotides: TGTGCCAGTAGTGGCCGGGACTCCCTTAGCAATCAGCCCCAGCATTTT.

V usage is TRBV29-1 and J usage is TRBJ1-2; 7 bases align to TRBD1. After removal of 3 bases from V and 4 bases from J, the junction contained 5 bases not matched to a gene. The CDR3 loop spans 13 amino acids. In germline, CDR1 is SQVTM, CDR2 ANQGSEA. The chain's CDR3 is CSVDHRGGYGYTF. The CDR3 DNA follows: TGCAGCGTTGACCACAGGGGAGGCTATGGCTACACCTTC.

The chain uses TRBV15 and TRBJ2-7; 10 positions match TRBD2. Germline V CDR1 and CDR2: LNHNV, YYDKDF (reference sequence). After removal of 2 bases from V and 6 bases from J, the junction contained 10 bases not matched to a gene. This CDR3 has 16 amino acids. CDR3 bases: TGTGCCACCAGCAGACCGATGACTAGCGGGTTCGGCGAGCAGTACTTC. Encoded protein: CATSRPMTSGFGEQYF.